This T cell receptor (beta chain) originates from a study of blood T cell repertoires in COVID-19. Overall study context: T cells, B-cell-depleted T cells, or PBMCs supplied cDNA or gDNA.

TCRdb keeps only in-frame clones here, not all; method: immunoSEQ multiplex PCR. Of 400,000 or so clones listed, 89% were seen once; the top ten hold 1.5% to 1.7%. Germline V gives CDR1 LNHDA, CDR2 SQIVND (reference sequence). V was pared by 5 bases and J by 3 bases, with 14 bases between. This CDR3 comprises 14 residues. In its sample, this clone was seen once. Followed longitudinally, the Seattle patients had been enrolled during active infection. The receptor was derived from a woman in her forties with COVID-19, enrolled during active disease. The J gene is TRBJ2-7, the V gene TRBV19, with D maybe TRBD1 (6 bases). The sample consisted of peripheral blood. The CDR3 spells CASSRTAEYYEQYF. CDR3 coding DNA: TGTGCCAGTAGTCGGACAGCAGAATACTACGAGCAGTACTTC.